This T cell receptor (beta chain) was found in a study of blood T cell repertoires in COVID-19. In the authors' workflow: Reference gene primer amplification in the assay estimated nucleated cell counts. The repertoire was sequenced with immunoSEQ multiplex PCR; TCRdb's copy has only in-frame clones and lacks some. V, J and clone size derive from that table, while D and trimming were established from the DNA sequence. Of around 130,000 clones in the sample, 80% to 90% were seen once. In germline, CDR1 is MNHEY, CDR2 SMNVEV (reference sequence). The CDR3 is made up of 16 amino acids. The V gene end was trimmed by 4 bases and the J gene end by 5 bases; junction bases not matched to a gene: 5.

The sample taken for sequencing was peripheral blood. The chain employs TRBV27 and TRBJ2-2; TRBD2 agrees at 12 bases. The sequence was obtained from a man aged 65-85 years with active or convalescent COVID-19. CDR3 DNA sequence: TGTGCCAGCAGTTCTAGCGGGAGGGCCGGTACCGGGGAGCTGTTTTTT. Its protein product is CASSSSGRAGTGELFF.